The entry below gives a single T cell receptor (beta chain) sequence along with its context. Data came from immunoSEQ multiplex PCR; TCRdb stores just in-frame clones and leaves some out. The repertoire holds 100,000 to 150,000 clones, with around nine tenths as singletons. This specimen comes from a study of blood T cell repertoires in COVID-19. The overall study: Italy, Spain and the United States were the sources of the convalescent and acute COVID-19 samples.

The germline V gene has CDR1 ENHRY and CDR2 SYGVKD. The CDR3 totals 13 residues. Trimming took 6 bases from V and 5 from J; bases not matched to a gene: 3. Sample: peripheral blood. This clonotype originated in a woman over 75 with acute or convalescent COVID-19. The J gene is TRBJ1-2, the V gene TRBV10-3; 10 nucleotides agree with TRBD1. The CDR3 spells CAISGQGGYGYTF. CDR3 nucleotide sequence: TGTGCCATCAGCGGACAGGGGGGATATGGCTACACCTTC.